These 15 T cell receptor beta chains were sequenced from one sample in a study of cytomegalovirus exposure and HLA in healthy donors. The study ran its PCR with 60 Vbeta and 13 Jbeta primers. The protocol was immunoSEQ multiplex PCR, while the TCRdb copy is restricted to in-frame clones and leaves out a portion. The sample has approximately 100,000 clones, more than 75% seen once. Sequencing was done on a sample of PBMCs. Receptor source: a man younger than 35 in good health and CMV-seronegative.

The genes are TRBV7-3 and TRBJ2-1; maybe TRBD2 (6 bases). The length of the CDR3 is 14 residues. V shed 5 bases and J shed 12 bases, with 20 bases lying between them. CDR1 SGHTA and CDR2 FQGTGA come from the germline V gene. The CDR3 region has the DNA TGTGCCAGCAGCCAGCGGGCTCAAGGGACCGCGCAGTTCTTC. Protein sequence: CASSQRAQGTAQFF.

The chain recombines TRBV19 with TRBJ1-2; the D is unclear. Germline-derived CDR1 and CDR2 are LNHDA and SQIVND (reference sequence). This CDR3 has 17 residues. Trimming removed 9 bases from V and 3 bases from J, with 26 bases in between. For the CDR3, the DNA is TGTGCCAGCACGGCCTGGTTGAACGTAGCGACTCACTATGGCTACACCTTC. Encoded protein: CASTAWLNVATHYGYTF. Complete variable domain (other parts from reference TRBV19 and TRBJ1-2): DGGITQSPKYLFRKEGQNVTLSCEQNLNHDAMYWYRQDPGQGLRLIYYSQIVNDFQKGDIAEGYSVSREKKESFPLTVTSAQKNPTAFYLCASTAWLNVATHYGYTFGSGTRLTVV.

The CDR3 loop is CASSFRDRGPVEQYF. The CDR3 DNA sequence: TGTGCCAGCAGTTTCCGAGACAGGGGGCCTGTCGAGCAGTACTTC. This sequence joins TRBV27 and TRBJ2-7; 10 bases fit TRBD1. CDR1 MNHEY and CDR2 SMNVEV come from the germline V gene (reference sequence). This CDR3 is 15 amino acids long. The ends lost 3 bases at V and 6 bases at J; junction bases unmatched: 8.

The rearrangement joins TRBV2 to TRBJ2-2, with TRBD1 as a possible D gene (5 bases). Deletions cut 9 bases from V and 5 bases from J, with 13 bases between. The CDR3 length is 13 residues. Germline lookup yields CDR1 SNHLY and CDR2 FYNNEI. The CDR3 region is CASSIGETGELFF. The CDR3 nucleotides read TGTGCCAGTTCCATAGGGGAAACCGGGGAGCTGTTTTTT.

Details on this clone: An end of the junction differs from the germline gene, which may be a read error. In DNA form, the CDR3 reads TGTACCAGCTCCCGAACAGGGGGCTGGAACACTGAAGCTTTCTTT. It encodes CTSSRTGGWNTEAFF. The J gene is TRBJ1-1, the V gene TRBV18; 9 bases agree with TRBD1. The length of the CDR3 is 15 residues. Germline loops: CDR1 KGHSH, CDR2 LQKENI.

The V gene is TRBV14, the J gene TRBJ2-7; possible D gene TRBD2, 5 bases. Germline V gene lookup returns CDR1 SGHDN and CDR2 FVKESK. This CDR3 contains 13 residues. Trimming took 5 bases from V and 2 from J, leaving 10 bases between them. The CDR3 DNA follows: TGTGCCAGCAGCTTGGACGGGACCTACGAGCAGTACTTC. Its translation: CASSLDGTYEQYF.

The V gene is TRBV19, the J gene TRBJ2-2; tentatively, D is TRBD2 (6 bases). This CDR3 region has 15 residues. V was pared by 7 bases and J by 0 bases, with 12 bases between. Germline loops: CDR1 LNHDA, CDR2 SQIVND (reference sequence). CDR3 protein: CASTRDSTNTGELFF. The CDR3 DNA reads TGTGCCAGTACTAGGGACTCTACGAACACCGGGGAGCTGTTTTTT.

V is TRBV19 and J is TRBJ2-3; 7 bases match TRBD2. Germline V gene lookup returns CDR1 LNHDA and CDR2 SQIVND (reference sequence). Losses at the gene ends were 5 bases for V and 1 base for J; bases not matched to a gene: 3. This CDR3 is 14 amino acids long. CDR3 sequence: CASSLGGGTDTQYF. The CDR3 DNA reads TGTGCCAGTAGTCTGGGGGGGGGCACAGATACGCAGTATTTT.

There are a few counts of this clone. V gene TRBV6-4 combines with J gene TRBJ2-1, with D uncertain. V lost 9 bases and J lost 7, with 16 bases in between. This CDR3 is 13 amino acids long. Per germline, CDR1 MRHNA and CDR2 SNTAGT. CDR3 loop: CASAERPENEQFF. Written as DNA, the CDR3 is TGTGCCAGTGCAGAGCGCCCGGAAAATGAGCAGTTCTTC.

Of note for this clone: At one end, the junction sequence differs from germline, possibly due to a read error. The gene calls are TRBV7-9 and TRBJ1-2; 7 positions agree with TRBD1. The length of the CDR3 is 15 residues. Germline V gene data show CDR1 as SEHNR and CDR2 as FQNEAQ (reference sequence). The CDR3 sequence is CSSSQGGGTTYGYTF. CDR3 bases: TGTTCCAGCAGCCAGGGGGGCGGGACAACGTATGGCTACACCTTC.

V and J are TRBV5-5 and TRBJ2-3; D is undetermined. CDR3 length equals 18 residues. V was trimmed by 0 bases and J by 0 bases, leaving 17 bases between them. The germline CDR1 and CDR2 sequences are SGHKS and YYEKEE (reference sequence). The CDR3 sequence: CASSLVVSVGTSTDTQYF. The CDR3 DNA follows: TGTGCCAGCAGCTTGGTAGTTTCGGTCGGTACTAGCACAGATACGCAGTATTTT.

The CDR3 spells CASSPSGTGSSGNTIYF. For the CDR3, the DNA is TGTGCCAGCTCACCATCCGGGACAGGGTCCTCTGGAAACACCATATATTTT. V usage is TRBV18 and J usage is TRBJ1-3, with TRBD1 identical over 9 bases. CDR1 is KGHSH and CDR2 is LQKENI in the germline V gene. The J segment lost 0 bases and the V segment lost 2 bases, leaving 5 bases of the junction unmatched. This CDR3 contains 17 residues.

The rearrangement uses TRBV5-1 and TRBJ2-7; 9 bases match TRBD1. The V gene end was trimmed by 2 bases and the J gene end by 2 bases; junction bases not matched to a gene: 2. This CDR3 has 14 amino acids. Per germline, CDR1 SGHRS and CDR2 YFSETQ. This CDR3 reads CASSLTGGTYEQYF. The CDR3 region has the DNA TGCGCCAGCAGCTTAACAGGGGGCACCTACGAGCAGTACTTC.

This clone was seen just once. This CDR3 is CASLPRGLGTGELFF. The DNA for the CDR3 is TGTGCCAGCCTCCCCAGGGGGCTCGGCACCGGGGAGCTGTTTTTT. The gene calls are TRBV27 and TRBJ2-2; 8 positions agree with TRBD1. The CDR3 consists of 15 residues. The germline V gene encodes CDR1 MNHEY and CDR2 SMNVEV (reference sequence). V shed 8 bases and J 4 bases; nucleotides not matched to a gene: 9.

This rearrangement joins TRBV29-1 to TRBJ2-1; possibly TRBD2 for D (6 bases). This CDR3 has 12 amino acids. The germline CDR1 and CDR2 sequences are SQVTM and ANQGSEA. Trimming removed 6 bases from V and 5 bases from J, with 11 bases in between. CDR3 residues: CSVTGVNNEQFF. CDR3 DNA sequence: TGCAGCGTGACGGGGGTAAACAATGAGCAGTTCTTC.